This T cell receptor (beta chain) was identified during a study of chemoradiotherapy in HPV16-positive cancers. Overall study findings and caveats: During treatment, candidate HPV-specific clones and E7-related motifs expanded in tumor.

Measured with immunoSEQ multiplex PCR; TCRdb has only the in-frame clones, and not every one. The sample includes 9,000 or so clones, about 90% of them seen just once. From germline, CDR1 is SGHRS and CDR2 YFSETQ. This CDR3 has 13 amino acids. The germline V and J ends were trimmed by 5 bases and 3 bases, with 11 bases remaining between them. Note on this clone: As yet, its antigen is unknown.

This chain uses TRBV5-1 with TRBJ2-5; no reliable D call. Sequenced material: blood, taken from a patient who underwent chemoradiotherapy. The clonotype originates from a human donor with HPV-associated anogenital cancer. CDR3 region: CASSRFAEETQYF. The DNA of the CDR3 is TGCGCCAGCAGTAGATTTGCGGAAGAGACCCAGTACTTC.